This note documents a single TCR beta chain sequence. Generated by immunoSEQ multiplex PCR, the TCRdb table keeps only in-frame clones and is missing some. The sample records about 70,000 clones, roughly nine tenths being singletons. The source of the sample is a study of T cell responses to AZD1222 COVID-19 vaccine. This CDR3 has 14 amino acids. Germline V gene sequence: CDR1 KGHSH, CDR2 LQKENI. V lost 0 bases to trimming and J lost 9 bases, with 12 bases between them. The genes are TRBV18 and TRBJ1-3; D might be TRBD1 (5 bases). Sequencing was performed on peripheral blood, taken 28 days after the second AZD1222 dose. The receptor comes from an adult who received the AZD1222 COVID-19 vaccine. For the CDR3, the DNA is TGTGCCAGCTCACCACCGTCAAGGGGCGGCACCATATATTTT. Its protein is CASSPPSRGGTIYF.